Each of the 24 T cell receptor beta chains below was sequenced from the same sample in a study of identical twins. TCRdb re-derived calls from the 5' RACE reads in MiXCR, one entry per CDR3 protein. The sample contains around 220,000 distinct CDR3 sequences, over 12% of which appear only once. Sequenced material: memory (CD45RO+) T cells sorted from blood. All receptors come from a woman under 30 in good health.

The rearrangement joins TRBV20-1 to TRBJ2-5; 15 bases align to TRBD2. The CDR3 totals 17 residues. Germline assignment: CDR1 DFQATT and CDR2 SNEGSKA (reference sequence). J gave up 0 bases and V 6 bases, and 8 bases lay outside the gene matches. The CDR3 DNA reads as TGCAGTGCCCAGCCGGGACTAGCGGGAGGAGACCAAGAGACCCAGTACTTC. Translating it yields CSAQPGLAGGDQETQYF.

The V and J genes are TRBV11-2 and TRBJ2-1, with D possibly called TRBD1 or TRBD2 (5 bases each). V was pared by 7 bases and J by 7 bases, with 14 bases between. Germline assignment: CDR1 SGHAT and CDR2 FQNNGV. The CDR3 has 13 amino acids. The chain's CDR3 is CASTLPGLNEQFF. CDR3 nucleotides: TGTGCCAGCACCCTTCCGGGGCTGAATGAGCAGTTCTTC.

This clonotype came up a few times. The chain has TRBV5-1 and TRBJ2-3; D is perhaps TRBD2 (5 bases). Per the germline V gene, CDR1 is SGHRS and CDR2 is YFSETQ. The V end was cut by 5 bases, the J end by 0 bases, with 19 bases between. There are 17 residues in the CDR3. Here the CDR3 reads CASSSGGAAESTDTQYF. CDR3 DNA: TGCGCCAGCAGTTCAGGCGGAGCGGCAGAAAGCACAGATACGCAGTATTTT. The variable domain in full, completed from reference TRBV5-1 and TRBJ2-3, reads KAGVTQTPRYLIKTRGQQVTLSCSPISGHRSVSWYQQTPGQGLQFLFEYFSETQRNKGNFPGRFSGRQFSNSRSEMNVSTLELGDSALYLCASSSGGAAESTDTQYFGPGTRLTVL.

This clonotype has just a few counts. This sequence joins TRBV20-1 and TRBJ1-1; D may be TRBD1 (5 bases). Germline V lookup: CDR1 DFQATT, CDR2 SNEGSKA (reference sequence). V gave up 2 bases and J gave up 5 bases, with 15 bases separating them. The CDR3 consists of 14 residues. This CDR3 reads CSARTIAGKTEAFF. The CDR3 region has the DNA TGCAGTGCTAGAACGATCGCAGGGAAAACTGAAGCTTTCTTT.

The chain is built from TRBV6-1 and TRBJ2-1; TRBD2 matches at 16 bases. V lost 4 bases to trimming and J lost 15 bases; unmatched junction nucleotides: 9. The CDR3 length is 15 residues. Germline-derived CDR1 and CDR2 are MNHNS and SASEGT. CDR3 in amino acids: CASSVLGTSGRGLFF. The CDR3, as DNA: TGTGCCAGCAGTGTTCTCGGGACTAGCGGGAGGGGGCTGTTCTTC.

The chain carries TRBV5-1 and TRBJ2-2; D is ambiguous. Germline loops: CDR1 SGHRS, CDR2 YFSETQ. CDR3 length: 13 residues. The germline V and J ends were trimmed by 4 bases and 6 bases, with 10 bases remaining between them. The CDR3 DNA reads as TGCGCCAGCAGCCCTATAGCTGCCGGGGAGCTGTTTTTT. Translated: CASSPIAAGELFF.

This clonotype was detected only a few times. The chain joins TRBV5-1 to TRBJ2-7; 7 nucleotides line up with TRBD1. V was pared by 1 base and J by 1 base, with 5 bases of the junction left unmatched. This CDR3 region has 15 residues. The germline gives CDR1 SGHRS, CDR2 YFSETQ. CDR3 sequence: CASSLYLDRSYEQYF. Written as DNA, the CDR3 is TGCGCCAGCAGCTTGTATTTGGACAGGTCCTACGAGCAGTACTTC.

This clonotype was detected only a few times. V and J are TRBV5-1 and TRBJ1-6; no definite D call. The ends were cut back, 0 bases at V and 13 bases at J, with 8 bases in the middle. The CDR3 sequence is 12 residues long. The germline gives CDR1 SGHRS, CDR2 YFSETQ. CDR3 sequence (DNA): TGCGCCAGCAGCTTGGGGGATAAGCCCCTCCACTTT. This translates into CASSLGDKPLHF.

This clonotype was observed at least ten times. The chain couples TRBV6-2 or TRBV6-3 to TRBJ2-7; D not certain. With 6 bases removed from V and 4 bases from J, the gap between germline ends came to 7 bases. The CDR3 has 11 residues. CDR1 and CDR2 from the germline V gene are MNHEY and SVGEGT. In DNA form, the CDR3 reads TGTGCCAGCAGCTATTTATACGAGCAGTACTTC. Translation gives CASSYLYEQYF.

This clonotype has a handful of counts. The CDR3 DNA reads TGCGCCAGCAGCTTGGGGACTCTAGGGGATACGCAGTATTTT. Amino acid sequence: CASSLGTLGDTQYF. The rearrangement uses TRBV5-1 and TRBJ2-3, with a weak D call TRBD2 (5 bases). This CDR3 has 14 residues. With 0 bases removed from V and 6 bases from J, the gap between germline ends came to 11 bases. Germline CDR1 SGHRS, CDR2 YFSETQ.

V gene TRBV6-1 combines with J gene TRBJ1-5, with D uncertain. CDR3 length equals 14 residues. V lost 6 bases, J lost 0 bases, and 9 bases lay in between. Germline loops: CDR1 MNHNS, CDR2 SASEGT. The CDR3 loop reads CASRGKNSNQPQHF. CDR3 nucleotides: TGTGCCAGCAGAGGGAAGAATAGCAATCAGCCCCAGCATTTT.

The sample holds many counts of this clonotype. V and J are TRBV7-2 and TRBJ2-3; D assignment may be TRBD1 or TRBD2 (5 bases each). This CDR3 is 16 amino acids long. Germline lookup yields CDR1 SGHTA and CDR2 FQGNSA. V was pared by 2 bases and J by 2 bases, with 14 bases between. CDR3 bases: TGTGCCAGCAGCTTAATTAGGGGAGTTTTCACAGATACGCAGTATTTT. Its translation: CASSLIRGVFTDTQYF.

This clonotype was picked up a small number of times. The CDR3 DNA reads as TGTGCCAGCAGTTTAGAGCGGAGAGATACGCAGTATTTT. Translating gives CASSLERRDTQYF. The rearrangement joins TRBV12-3 or TRBV12-4 to TRBJ2-3, with D maybe TRBD2 (5 bases). This CDR3 contains 13 residues. Trimming took 1 base from V and 5 from J, leaving 7 bases between them.

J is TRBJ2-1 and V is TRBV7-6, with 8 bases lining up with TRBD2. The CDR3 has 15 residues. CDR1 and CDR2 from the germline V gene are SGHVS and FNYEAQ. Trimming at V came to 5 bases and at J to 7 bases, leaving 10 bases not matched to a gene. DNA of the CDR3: TGTGCCAGCAGCCTCAGTGCGGGAGGTATGAATGAGCAGTTCTTC. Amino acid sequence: CASSLSAGGMNEQFF.

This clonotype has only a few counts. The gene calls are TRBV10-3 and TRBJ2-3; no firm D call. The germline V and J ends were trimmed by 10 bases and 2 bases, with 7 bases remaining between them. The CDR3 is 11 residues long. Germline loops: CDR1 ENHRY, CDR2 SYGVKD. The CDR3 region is CATALTDTQYF. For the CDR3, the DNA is TGTGCCACCGCCCTCACAGATACGCAGTATTTT.

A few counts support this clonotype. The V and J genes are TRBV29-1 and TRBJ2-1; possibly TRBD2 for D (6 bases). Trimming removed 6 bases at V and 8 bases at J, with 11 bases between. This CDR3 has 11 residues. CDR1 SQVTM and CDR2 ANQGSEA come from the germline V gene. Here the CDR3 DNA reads TGCAGCGTCGCAACGGGGGATGAGCAGTTCTTC. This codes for CSVATGDEQFF.

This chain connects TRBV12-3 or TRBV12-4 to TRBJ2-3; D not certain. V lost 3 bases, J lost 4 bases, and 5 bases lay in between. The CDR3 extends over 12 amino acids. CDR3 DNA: TGTGCCAGCAGTTTTATACCAGATACGCAGTATTTT. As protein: CASSFIPDTQYF.

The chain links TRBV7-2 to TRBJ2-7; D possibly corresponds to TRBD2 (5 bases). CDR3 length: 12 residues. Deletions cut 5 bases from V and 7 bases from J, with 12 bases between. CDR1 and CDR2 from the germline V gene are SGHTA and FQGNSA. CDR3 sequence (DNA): TGTGCCAGCAGCATCCCCCGACTAGAGCAGTACTTC. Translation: CASSIPRLEQYF. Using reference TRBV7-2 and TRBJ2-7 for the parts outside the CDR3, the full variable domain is GAGVSQSPSNKVTEKGKDVELRCDPISGHTALYWYRQSLGQGLEFLIYFQGNSAPDKSGLPSDRFSAERTGGSVSTLTIQRTQQEDSAVYLCASSIPRLEQYFGPGTRLTVT.

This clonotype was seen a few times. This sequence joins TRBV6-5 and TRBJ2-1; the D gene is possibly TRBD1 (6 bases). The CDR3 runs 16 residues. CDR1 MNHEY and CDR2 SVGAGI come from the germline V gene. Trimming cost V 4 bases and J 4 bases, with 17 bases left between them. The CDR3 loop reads CASSLSPGGLYNEQFF. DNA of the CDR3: TGTGCCAGCAGTTTATCCCCTGGGGGCCTGTACAATGAGCAGTTCTTC.

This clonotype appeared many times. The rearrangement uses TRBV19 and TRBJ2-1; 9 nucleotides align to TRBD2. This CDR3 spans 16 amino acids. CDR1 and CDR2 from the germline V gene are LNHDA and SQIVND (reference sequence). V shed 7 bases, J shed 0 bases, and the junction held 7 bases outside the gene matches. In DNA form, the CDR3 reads TGTGCCAGTATCGACCAAGCGGGGGGCTCCTACAATGAGCAGTTCTTC. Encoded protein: CASIDQAGGSYNEQFF. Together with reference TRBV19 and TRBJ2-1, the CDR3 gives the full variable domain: DGGITQSPKYLFRKEGQNVTLSCEQNLNHDAMYWYRQDPGQGLRLIYYSQIVNDFQKGDIAEGYSVSREKKESFPLTVTSAQKNPTAFYLCASIDQAGGSYNEQFFGPGTRLTVL.

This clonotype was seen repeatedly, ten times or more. CDR3 coding DNA: TGCGCCAGCACTACAGGTTTTACGTCCTACGAGCAGTACTTC. Protein: CASTTGFTSYEQYF. The chain recombines TRBV10-2 with TRBJ2-7; the D gene is possibly TRBD1 (5 bases). There are 14 residues in the CDR3. V dropped 7 bases and J dropped 1 base, with 14 bases sitting between them. From germline, CDR1 is WSHSY and CDR2 SAAADI.

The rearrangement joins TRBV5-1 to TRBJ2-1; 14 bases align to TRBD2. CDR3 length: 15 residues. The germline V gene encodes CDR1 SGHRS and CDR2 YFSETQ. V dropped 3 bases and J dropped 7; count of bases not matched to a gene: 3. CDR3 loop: CASSWTSGGKNEQFF. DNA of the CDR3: TGCGCCAGCAGCTGGACTAGCGGGGGGAAAAATGAGCAGTTCTTC.

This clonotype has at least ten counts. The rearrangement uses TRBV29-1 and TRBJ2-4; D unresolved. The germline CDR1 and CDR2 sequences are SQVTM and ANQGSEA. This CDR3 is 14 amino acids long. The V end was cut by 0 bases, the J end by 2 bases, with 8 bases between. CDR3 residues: CSVEDQSTKNIQYF. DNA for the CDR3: TGCAGCGTTGAAGATCAGTCCACCAAAAACATTCAGTACTTC.

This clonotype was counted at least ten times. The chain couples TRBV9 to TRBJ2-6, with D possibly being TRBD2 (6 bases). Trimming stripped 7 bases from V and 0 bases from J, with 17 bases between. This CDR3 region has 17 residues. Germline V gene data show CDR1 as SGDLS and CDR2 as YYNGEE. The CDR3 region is CASALGGPYSGANVLTF. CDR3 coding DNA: TGTGCCAGCGCTCTTGGAGGGCCCTACTCTGGGGCCAACGTCCTGACTTTC.